These 30 T cell receptor beta chains originate from one sample sequenced in a study of OX40 agonist ivuxolimab in advanced cancers. Assay: immunoSEQ multiplex PCR; the TCRdb copy retains only in-frame clones and omits some. The sample gives approximately 59,000 clones, approximately 84% of which show up once; approximately 2% is in the top ten. The sequencing here drew on CD4+ or CD8+ T cells sorted from blood, taken in a trial of the OX40 agonist ivuxolimab. The source of these receptors is an adult with an advanced solid tumor such as melanoma, head and neck, liver or kidney cancer.

V usage is TRBV19 and J usage is TRBJ1-2, with TRBD1 as a possible D gene (6 bases). Germline loops: CDR1 LNHDA, CDR2 SQIVND (reference sequence). The CDR3 contains 15 residues. The ends were cut back, 3 bases at V and 6 bases at J, with 17 bases in the middle. The CDR3 spells CASSMAHGRGDGYTF. The CDR3, as DNA: TGTGCCAGTAGTATGGCTCACGGCAGGGGAGATGGCTACACCTTC.

The chain has TRBV6-1 and TRBJ2-7; 9 bases are a match to TRBD2. V shed 2 bases, J shed 0 bases, and the junction held 5 bases outside the gene matches. The CDR3 extends over 16 amino acids. Germline values: CDR1 MNHNS, CDR2 SASEGT. The CDR3 here is CASSELETSGSYEQYF. In DNA form, the CDR3 reads TGTGCCAGCAGTGAACTCGAGACTAGCGGCTCCTACGAGCAGTACTTC.

The rearrangement uses TRBV6-6 and TRBJ2-7; D uncertain. V lost 6 bases and J lost 2, with 8 bases in between. Looked up from germline, CDR1 is MNHNY and CDR2 is SVGAGI (reference sequence). The CDR3 consists of 12 residues. The CDR3 here is CASSPRAYEQYF. The DNA for the CDR3 is TGTGCCAGCAGCCCAAGGGCCTACGAGCAGTACTTC.

The V call is TRBV7-2, the J call TRBJ2-7; no firm D call. The germline CDR1 and CDR2 sequences are SGHTA and FQGNSA. V was pared by 4 bases and J by 12 bases, with 13 bases between. The CDR3 length is 11 residues. The CDR3 DNA follows: TGTGCCAGCAGCTCAATGGACCTGCTGTACTTC. Its protein is CASSSMDLLYF. Supplemented by reference TRBV7-2 and TRBJ2-7, the full variable domain reads GAGVSQSPSNKVTEKGKDVELRCDPISGHTALYWYRQSLGQGLEFLIYFQGNSAPDKSGLPSDRFSAERTGGSVSTLTIQRTQQEDSAVYLCASSSMDLLYFGPGTRLTVT.

V and J are TRBV7-2 and TRBJ2-2; tentatively, D is TRBD2 (5 bases). The CDR3 is 14 residues long. V lost 2 bases and J lost 3, with 7 bases in between. Germline CDR1 and CDR2: SGHTA and FQGNSA. The DNA for the CDR3 is TGTGCCAGCAGCTTACGGCGGGACACCGGGGAGCTGTTTTTT. It translates to CASSLRRDTGELFF. Variable domain in full (rest from reference TRBV7-2 and TRBJ2-2): GAGVSQSPSNKVTEKGKDVELRCDPISGHTALYWYRQSLGQGLEFLIYFQGNSAPDKSGLPSDRFSAERTGGSVSTLTIQRTQQEDSAVYLCASSLRRDTGELFFGEGSRLTVL.

This clone was counted between two and nine times. This sequence joins TRBV4-1 and TRBJ2-1; 8 bases are shared with TRBD2. V dropped 0 bases and J dropped 8; count of bases not matched to a gene: 12. The CDR3 consists of 17 residues. Germline V CDR1 and CDR2: MGHRA, YSYEKL. The CDR3 here is CASSQESGTSSVDEQFF. CDR3 bases: TGCGCCAGCAGCCAAGAATCCGGGACTAGTTCTGTCGATGAGCAGTTCTTC.

The chain couples TRBV2 to TRBJ2-5; D remains unclear. This CDR3 contains 11 residues. Trimming removed 3 bases at V and 6 bases at J, with 5 bases between. Germline-derived CDR1 and CDR2 are SNHLY and FYNNEI. CDR3 in DNA: TGTGCCAGCAGTGACATAAAGACCCAGTACTTC. Its translation: CASSDIKTQYF.

The chain uses TRBV6-5 and TRBJ2-7; 7 bases match TRBD2. This CDR3 contains 15 residues. CDR1 and CDR2 (germline): MNHEY, SVGAGI. The V gene end was trimmed by 5 bases and the J gene end by 2 bases; junction bases not matched to a gene: 9. The CDR3 sequence: CASSTGGGGAYEQYF. In nucleotides, the CDR3 is TGTGCCAGCAGTACCGGTGGGGGGGGAGCCTACGAGCAGTACTTC.

This chain uses TRBV10-3 with TRBJ1-5, with no clear D. The V and J ends lost 7 bases and 1 base respectively, with 8 bases between them. Germline assignment: CDR1 ENHRY and CDR2 SYGVKD. This CDR3 is built from 13 residues. The CDR3 sequence is CAIKGQSNQPQHF. CDR3 bases: TGTGCCATCAAAGGTCAGAGCAATCAGCCCCAGCATTTT.

This chain joins TRBV6-6 and TRBJ2-3, with 9 nucleotides matching TRBD2. The germline CDR1 and CDR2 sequences are MNHNY and SVGAGI (reference sequence). Trimming at V came to 5 bases and at J to 3 bases, leaving 9 bases not matched to a gene. This CDR3 contains 16 residues. The CDR3, as DNA: TGTGCCAGCAGTCCGAATGGACTAGCGATGACAGATACGCAGTATTTT. As protein: CASSPNGLAMTDTQYF.

This clone has more than one count but fewer than ten. V is TRBV27 and J is TRBJ1-5; possibly TRBD1 for D (6 bases). Germline V lookup: CDR1 MNHEY, CDR2 SMNVEV (reference sequence). This CDR3 is built from 13 residues. The ends were cut back, 4 bases at V and 4 bases at J, with 8 bases in the middle. The CDR3 DNA reads as TGTGCCAGCAGTTACACAGGGAATCAGCCCCAGCATTTT. Residues: CASSYTGNQPQHF.

The chain employs TRBV30 and TRBJ2-3, with D possibly matching TRBD2 (5 bases). Germline lookup yields CDR1 GTSNPN and CDR2 SVGIG (reference sequence). Trimming stripped 7 bases from V and 1 base from J, with 15 bases between. The length of the CDR3 is 14 residues. The CDR3 nucleotides are TGTGCCTCCCTGATAGCGTCAGGCACAGATACGCAGTATTTT. The encoded protein is CASLIASGTDTQYF.

This chain connects TRBV11-3 to TRBJ1-1, with D unresolved. From germline, CDR1 is SGHNT and CDR2 YENEEA. The CDR3 loop spans 13 amino acids. V lost 5 bases to trimming and J lost 4 bases, with 11 bases between them. The CDR3 region is CASSIGGSTEAFF. DNA for the CDR3: TGTGCCAGCAGCATAGGAGGGTCCACTGAAGCTTTCTTT.

The genes are TRBV5-1 and TRBJ2-3; TRBD2 agrees at 16 bases. Germline V gene data show CDR1 as SGHRS and CDR2 as YFSETQ. This CDR3 is built from 18 residues. J was trimmed by 4 bases and V by 4 bases; bases with no gene match: 9. CDR3 coding DNA: TGCGCCAGCAGCCGGGGACTAGCGGGAGGGCCTATGTCAGATACGCAGTATTTT. Protein product: CASSRGLAGGPMSDTQYF.

The chain joins TRBV5-1 to TRBJ2-1; 8 bases fit TRBD2. Germline values: CDR1 SGHRS, CDR2 YFSETQ. After removal of 0 bases from V and 6 bases from J, the junction contained 2 bases not matched to a gene. This CDR3 is built from 14 residues. CDR3 in DNA: TGCGCCAGCAGCTTGGAGCTAGCGGGCAATGAGCAGTTCTTC. Its translation is CASSLELAGNEQFF.

This chain uses TRBV7-2 with TRBJ1-3, with D unresolved. There are 16 residues in the CDR3. Germline V gene data show CDR1 as SGHTA and CDR2 as FQGNSA. The V and J ends lost 2 bases and 0 bases respectively, with 11 bases between them. The CDR3, as DNA: TGTGCCAGCAGCTTAAAGAGGGTTCTCTCTGGAAACACCATATATTTT. Amino acids: CASSLKRVLSGNTIYF.

The genes are TRBV29-1 and TRBJ2-5, with 9 nucleotides matching TRBD2. The length of the CDR3 is 15 residues. Trimming removed 7 bases from V and 1 base from J; junction bases left unmatched: 10. Germline CDR1 is SQVTM and CDR2 is ANQGSEA. The CDR3 region has the DNA TGCAGCGCCCGAGGGCGGGGGGGCCCCCAAGAGACCCAGTACTTC. This sequence encodes CSARGRGGPQETQYF.

The chain carries TRBV19 and TRBJ1-1; TRBD1 matches at 9 bases. J was trimmed by 5 bases and V by 9 bases; bases with no gene match: 10. Germline-derived CDR1 and CDR2 are LNHDA and SQIVND (reference sequence). This CDR3 comprises 14 residues. CDR3 sequence (DNA): TGTGCCAGCGCCGTGGACAGGGGATTAACTGAAGCTTTCTTT. Residues: CASAVDRGLTEAFF.

This chain uses TRBV5-1 with TRBJ2-3; weak D call: TRBD2 (6 bases). Trimming pared 4 bases from V and 4 bases from J, leaving 10 bases between. The CDR3 is made up of 13 amino acids. CDR1 and CDR2 (germline): SGHRS, YFSETQ. The CDR3 bases are TGCGCCAGCAGCACGGCGGGGTCAGATACGCAGTATTTT. This translates into CASSTAGSDTQYF.

CDR3 amino acids: CASSISWKGGYTF. The CDR3 DNA sequence: TGTGCCAGTAGTATTAGTTGGAAGGGCGGCTACACCTTC. The V call is TRBV19, the J call TRBJ1-2; D is ambiguous. Germline assignment: CDR1 LNHDA and CDR2 SQIVND (reference sequence). This CDR3 has 13 residues. Trimming removed 3 bases from V and 8 bases from J, with 13 bases in between.

The genes are TRBV11-3 and TRBJ2-2; TRBD1 matches at 7 bases. This CDR3 is built from 15 residues. The junction had 10 bases not matched to a gene; V was cut back by 5 bases and J by 7 bases. Germline CDR1 is SGHNT and CDR2 is YENEEA. The CDR3: CASSLGTVSSGELFF. CDR3 DNA sequence: TGTGCCAGCAGCCTGGGGACAGTTTCAAGCGGGGAGCTGTTTTTT.

The chain carries TRBV10-1 and TRBJ2-1, with TRBD1 identical over 9 bases. Trimming at V came to 5 bases and at J to 8 bases, leaving 1 base not matched to a gene. The length of the CDR3 is 12 residues. The germline CDR1 and CDR2 sequences are WNHNN and SYGVQD (reference sequence). For the CDR3, the DNA is TGCGCCAGCAGTCGACAGGGGGATGAGCAGTTCTTC. Protein product: CASSRQGDEQFF.

The V and J genes are TRBV7-9 and TRBJ1-1, with a possible D match to TRBD1 (5 bases). This CDR3 is 15 amino acids long. V shed 7 bases and J shed 0 bases, with 15 bases lying between them. Germline-derived CDR1 and CDR2 are SEHNR and FQNEAQ (reference sequence). CDR3 sequence reads: CASIPIGGMNTEAFF. CDR3 DNA sequence: TGTGCCAGCATCCCCATCGGGGGTATGAACACTGAAGCTTTCTTT.

The CDR3 protein is CASSVGSSPNTGELFF. In DNA, the CDR3 is TGTGCCAGCAGCGTAGGTTCCAGCCCGAACACCGGGGAGCTGTTTTTT. This chain uses TRBV9 with TRBJ2-2, with D uncertain. From germline, CDR1 is SGDLS and CDR2 YYNGEE. The V end lost 0 bases, the J end lost 0 bases, and 9 bases lay between the germline ends. The CDR3 is made up of 16 amino acids.

V usage is TRBV4-1 and J usage is TRBJ2-1, with TRBD2 matching 9 bases. Losses at the gene ends were 4 bases for V and 7 bases for J; bases not matched to a gene: 8. Per germline, CDR1 MGHRA and CDR2 YSYEKL. The CDR3 covers 15 residues. In DNA form, the CDR3 reads TGCGCCAGCAGCCGGCAGGTAGCGGGGGTGAATGAGCAGTTCTTC. It specifies CASSRQVAGVNEQFF.

The V call is TRBV15, the J call TRBJ2-5, with D tentatively TRBD1 (6 bases). Germline lookup yields CDR1 LNHNV and CDR2 YYDKDF (reference sequence). Trimming cost V 0 bases and J 4 bases, with 15 bases left between them. This CDR3 region has 16 residues. CDR3 amino acids: CATSRDLAIRGETQYF. CDR3 nucleotides: TGTGCCACCAGCAGAGATCTGGCTATCAGGGGAGAGACCCAGTACTTC.

This chain joins TRBV7-2 and TRBJ1-1, with a tentative D call TRBD1 (5 bases). Germline values: CDR1 SGHTA, CDR2 FQGNSA. The CDR3 extends over 14 amino acids. Trimming pared 1 base from V and 4 bases from J, leaving 10 bases between. The CDR3 nucleotides read TGTGCCAGCAGCTTAGTGGGGCCGTCCACTGAAGCTTTCTTT. As protein: CASSLVGPSTEAFF.

This sequence joins TRBV2 and TRBJ2-1; 7 bases match TRBD2. The CDR3 loop spans 11 amino acids. The germline gives CDR1 SNHLY, CDR2 FYNNEI. The DNA for the CDR3 is TGTGCTGGGGGGGTGCACAATGAGCAGTTCTTC. Its translation is CAGGVHNEQFF.

The J gene is TRBJ2-5, the V gene TRBV5-6; perhaps TRBD2 as D (6 bases). The DNA matches TRBJ2-7 better at its end, which makes the J call doubtful. Looked up from germline, CDR1 is SGHDT and CDR2 is YYEEEE. CDR3 length equals 13 residues. The CDR3 region is CASSFVSGDEQYF. The CDR3 DNA sequence: TGTGCCAGCAGCTTCGTTTCGGGGGACGAGCAGTACTTC.

The V gene is TRBV7-2, the J gene TRBJ2-5; 7 bases line up with TRBD1. J was trimmed by 2 bases and V by 4 bases; bases with no gene match: 1. The CDR3 is 13 residues long. CDR1 is SGHTA and CDR2 is FQGNSA in the germline V gene. The chain's CDR3 is CASSSGQQETQYF. The DNA for the CDR3 is TGTGCCAGCAGCTCGGGACAGCAAGAGACCCAGTACTTC.